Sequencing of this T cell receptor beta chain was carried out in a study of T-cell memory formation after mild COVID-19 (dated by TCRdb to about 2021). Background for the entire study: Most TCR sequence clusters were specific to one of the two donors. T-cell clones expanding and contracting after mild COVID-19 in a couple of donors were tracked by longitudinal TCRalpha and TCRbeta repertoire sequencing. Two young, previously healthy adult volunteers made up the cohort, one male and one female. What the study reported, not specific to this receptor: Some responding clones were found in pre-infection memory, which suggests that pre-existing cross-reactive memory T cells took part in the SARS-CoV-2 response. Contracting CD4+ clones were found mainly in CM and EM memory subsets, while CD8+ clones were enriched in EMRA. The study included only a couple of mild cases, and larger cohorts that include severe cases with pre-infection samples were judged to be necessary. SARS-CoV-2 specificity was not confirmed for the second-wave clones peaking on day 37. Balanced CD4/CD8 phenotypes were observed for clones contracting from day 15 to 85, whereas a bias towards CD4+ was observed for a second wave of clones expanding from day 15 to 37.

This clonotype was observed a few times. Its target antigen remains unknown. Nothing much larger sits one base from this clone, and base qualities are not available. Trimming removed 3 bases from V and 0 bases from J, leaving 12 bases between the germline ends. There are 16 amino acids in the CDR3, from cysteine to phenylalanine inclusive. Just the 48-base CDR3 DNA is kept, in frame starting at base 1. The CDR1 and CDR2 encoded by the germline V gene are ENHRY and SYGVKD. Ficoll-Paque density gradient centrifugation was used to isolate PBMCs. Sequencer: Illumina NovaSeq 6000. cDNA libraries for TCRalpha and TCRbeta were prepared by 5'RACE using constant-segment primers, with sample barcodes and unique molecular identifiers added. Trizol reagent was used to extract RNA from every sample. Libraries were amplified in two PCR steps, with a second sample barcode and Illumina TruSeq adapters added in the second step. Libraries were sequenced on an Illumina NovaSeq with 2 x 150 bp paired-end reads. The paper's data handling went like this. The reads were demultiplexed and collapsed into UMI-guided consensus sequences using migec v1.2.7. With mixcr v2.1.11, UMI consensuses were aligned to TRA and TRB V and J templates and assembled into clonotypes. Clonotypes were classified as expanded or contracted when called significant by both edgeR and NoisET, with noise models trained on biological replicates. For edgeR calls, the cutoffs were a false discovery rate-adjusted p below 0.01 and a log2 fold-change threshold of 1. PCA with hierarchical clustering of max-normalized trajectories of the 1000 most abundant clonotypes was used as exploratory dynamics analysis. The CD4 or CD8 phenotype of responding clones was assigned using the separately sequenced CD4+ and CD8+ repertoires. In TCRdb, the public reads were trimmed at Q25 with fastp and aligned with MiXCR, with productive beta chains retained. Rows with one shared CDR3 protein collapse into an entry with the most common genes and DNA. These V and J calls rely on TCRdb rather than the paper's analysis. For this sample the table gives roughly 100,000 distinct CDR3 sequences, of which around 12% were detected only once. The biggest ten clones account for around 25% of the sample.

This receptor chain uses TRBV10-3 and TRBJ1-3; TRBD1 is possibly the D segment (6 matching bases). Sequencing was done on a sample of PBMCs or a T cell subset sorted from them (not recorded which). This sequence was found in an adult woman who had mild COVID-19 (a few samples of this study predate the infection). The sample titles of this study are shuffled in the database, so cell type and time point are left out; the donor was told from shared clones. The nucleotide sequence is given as TGTGCCATCAGTGACGCGACAGGAGACTCTGGAAACACCATATATTTT. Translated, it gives CAISDATGDSGNTIYF.